This T cell receptor (beta chain) was obtained from a study of cytomegalovirus exposure and HLA in healthy donors (dated by TCRdb to between 2016 and 2019). A note on the overall study: The 670 or so repertoires of the first cohort and the 110 or so validation repertoires were produced on the same platform, according to a later analysis. The study aimed to test whether signatures of past pathogen exposure could be identified by cataloging public T cell receptors. Along with the approximately 670-subject first cohort, a separate validation cohort of more than 90 different subjects was used. To predict cytomegalovirus infection status, the study brought together high-throughput TCR immunosequencing, statistical association of individual TCRs with disease status, and machine learning. Overall study outcomes, separate from this receptor: Subsequent analysis determined that TCRs grouped into clusters in the first cohort also showed a tendency toward co-occurrence across the roughly 110 validation repertoires, and 85% to 95% of cluster scores exceeded 0. The validation cohort had no HLA typing available for a later analysis, so co-occurrence within that cohort was assessed over all 120 repertoires. The classifier was reported to diagnose cytomegalovirus status with high specificity and sensitivity in both the original cohort and the validation cohort. In vitro tests confirmed that three of the cytomegalovirus-associated TCR beta chains recognize cytomegalovirus antigens. According to the authors, the approach could potentially be generalized to other disease states and immunological phenotypes. The study listed approximately 150 TCR beta chains as associated with cytomegalovirus. Across donors, most TCR sequences were observed very rarely, whereas some public TCRs were present in many individuals.

Donors formed part of the validation cohort, which comprised approximately 130 subjects and was distinct from the first cohort of over 500 subjects. Receptor libraries were prepared by the immunoSEQ multiplex PCR assay. In the paper's pipeline: A statistical classification framework was developed to diagnose cytomegalovirus status using the catalog of TCR beta chain sequences. TCRdb obtained this table from immuneACCESS and retained in-frame rearrangements with V and J assigned. These tables miss some clones; where compared with another copy, unresolved V genes account for less than half of the shortfall, and the remainder is unexplained. The DNA was the basis for D and trimming; V, J and clone size are from that table. This sample has under 80,000 clones in its table, and roughly 94% of those were observed once. Approximately 3.6% of the sample is in the top ten clones. About this clone itself: Its antigen is unknown. One base away there is no much larger clone; base qualities are not given.

The CDR3 runs 15 residues from the cysteine to the phenylalanine. Left in the record is the CDR3 DNA by itself, 45 bases read in frame from the first base. For this chain, trimming is 2 bases at the V end and 7 bases at the J end, and the number of junction bases without a gene match is 6. Looking up the germline V gene yields CDR1 MGHRA and CDR2 YSYEKL. The sample comprised PBMCs. Recombination linked TRBV4-1 to TRBJ2-1, with 9 bases aligning to TRBD2. This sequence originates from a woman between 18 and 29 years old in good health and CMV-seropositive. This receptor has the CDR3 CASSQPTSGKNEQFF. DNA sequence: TGCGCCAGCAGCCAACCGACTAGCGGTAAAAATGAGCAGTTCTTC.